The 22 T cell receptor beta chains in this list originate from one sample, sequenced in a study of shared clonotypes between healthy human individuals. The method was immunoSEQ multiplex PCR; TCRdb's version includes in-frame clones alone and lacks a portion of them. The profile shows about 1.1 million clones, about 84% of them singletons. Sequenced input: memory CD4+ T cells from PBMCs. The subset was: CD45RA-negative fraction. These TCRs come from a man between 18 and 29 years old in good health. Some clones in this sample may be carry-over from other donors' samples.

This clone was recorded a few times. The chain joins TRBV21-1 to TRBJ1-1; the D call TRBD1 from the table was never checked on the DNA. TRBV21-1 is described as a pseudogene. The CDR3 sequence is 13 residues long. CDR3 nucleotide sequence: TGTGCCAGCAGCTGGGACAGAGGGATTGAAGCTTTCTTT. Translated, it gives CASSWDRGIEAFF.

This sequence joins TRBV29-1 and TRBJ2-1; TRBD2 aligns across 11 bases. Trimming removed 7 bases from V and 0 bases from J; junction bases left unmatched: 8. Germline V gene sequence: CDR1 SQVTM, CDR2 ANQGSEA. This CDR3 region has 16 residues. In DNA form, the CDR3 reads TGCAGCGCCCAGGGACTAGCGGAGGCCTCCTACAATGAGCAGTTCTTC. Translated: CSAQGLAEASYNEQFF.

In its sample, this clone was seen once. The CDR3 protein is CASSRDSRSNYGYTF. Here the CDR3 DNA reads TGCGCCAGCAGCAGGGACAGCCGATCTAACTATGGCTACACCTTC. The chain recombines TRBV5-1 with TRBJ1-2; the match to TRBD1 covers 7 bases. Germline lookup yields CDR1 SGHRS and CDR2 YFSETQ. The V segment lost 4 bases and the J segment 0 bases; nucleotides outside the gene matches: 6. The CDR3 is made up of 15 amino acids.

The rearrangement uses TRBV30 and TRBJ1-1; 10 bases agree with TRBD1. This CDR3 is built from 13 residues. Trimming at V came to 5 bases and at J to 5 bases, leaving 5 bases not matched to a gene. Germline V gene sequence: CDR1 GTSNPN, CDR2 SVGIG (reference sequence). CDR3 region: CAWSDRGGTEAFF. CDR3 DNA sequence: TGTGCCTGGTCGGACAGGGGGGGGACTGAAGCTTTCTTT.

The chain joins TRBV18 to TRBJ2-1; D is possibly TRBD1 or TRBD2 (5 bases each). The CDR3 extends over 14 amino acids. Germline loops: CDR1 KGHSH, CDR2 LQKENI. The V end was cut by 3 bases, the J end by 7 bases, with 13 bases between. The CDR3 is CASSPSGTRNEQFF. The CDR3, as DNA: TGTGCCAGCTCACCCTCCGGGACGAGGAATGAGCAGTTCTTC.

The CDR3 coding sequence is TGTGCCAGCAGTCCAGGGCTTATTCAGCCCCAGCATTTT. This codes for CASSPGLIQPQHF. The chain has TRBV6-1 and TRBJ1-5; TRBD1 is a possible D gene (5 bases). Germline V lookup: CDR1 MNHNS, CDR2 SASEGT. This CDR3 comprises 13 residues. V lost 5 bases and J 6 bases, leaving 11 bases between the germline ends.

The chain links TRBV11-1 to TRBJ1-3; 8 bases agree with TRBD1. The CDR3 extends over 16 amino acids. V shed 5 bases and J 2 bases; nucleotides not matched to a gene: 8. The germline CDR1 and CDR2 sequences are SGHAT and FQDESV (reference sequence). The CDR3 here is CASSLDWDRTGNTIYF. In DNA, the CDR3 is TGTGCCAGCAGCCTTGACTGGGACAGGACTGGAAACACCATATATTTT.

J is TRBJ2-3 and V is TRBV12-5, with D unresolved. CDR1 and CDR2 from the germline V gene are LGHNT and FRNRAP. The ends were cut back, 1 base at V and 0 bases at J, with 11 bases in the middle. This CDR3 contains 16 residues. The CDR3 here is CASGLGESTSTDTQYF. In DNA form, the CDR3 reads TGTGCTAGTGGTTTGGGGGAATCGACAAGCACAGATACGCAGTATTTT.

This rearrangement joins TRBV27 to TRBJ1-5; D uncertain. There are 16 residues in the CDR3. CDR1 MNHEY and CDR2 SMNVEV come from the germline V gene (reference sequence). V dropped 1 base and J dropped 2 bases, with 12 bases sitting between them. CDR3 sequence (DNA): TGTGCCAGCAGTTTATTTCCAACAGACGGCAATCAGCCCCAGCATTTT. Protein sequence: CASSLFPTDGNQPQHF.

The DNA of the CDR3 is TGCGCCAGCAGCCAAGATACCGCGGCTTCATCCTACAATGAGCAGTTCTTC. Its protein is CASSQDTAASSYNEQFF. V is TRBV4-1 and J is TRBJ2-1; D remains unclear. Trimming left V 0 bases short and J 1 base short, with 13 bases between. Germline V gene lookup returns CDR1 MGHRA and CDR2 YSYEKL. The CDR3 has 17 amino acids.

The chain recombines TRBV10-3 with TRBJ2-5, with a weak D call TRBD1 (6 bases). CDR3 length equals 14 residues. Germline V gives CDR1 ENHRY, CDR2 SYGVKD. The germline V and J ends were trimmed by 4 bases and 2 bases, with 11 bases remaining between them. CDR3 bases: TGTGCCATCAGTGGTGGGACAAGACAAGAGACCCAGTACTTC. It encodes CAISGGTRQETQYF.

This clone was counted at least ten times. The rearrangement uses TRBV6-5 and TRBJ2-7, with D perhaps TRBD2 (7 bases). The germline V and J ends were trimmed by 6 bases and 7 bases, with 19 bases remaining between them. The CDR3 is 14 amino acids. Germline V gene data show CDR1 as MNHEY and CDR2 as SVGAGI. The chain's CDR3 is CASRLPGGAGEQYF. The CDR3 region has the DNA TGTGCCAGCAGACTCCCTGGGGGGGCGGGTGAGCAGTACTTC.

V gene TRBV6-1 combines with J gene TRBJ2-2; the D gene is possibly TRBD1 (5 bases). The CDR3 totals 12 residues. Trimming removed 10 bases at V and 4 bases at J, with 10 bases between. In germline, CDR1 is MNHNS, CDR2 SASEGT. The DNA of the CDR3 is TGTGCCACTTCCAGGGTCACCGGGGAGCTGTTTTTT. Protein product: CATSRVTGELFF.

This chain links TRBV5-1 with TRBJ1-5; no definite D call. This CDR3 contains 13 residues. The germline V and J ends were trimmed by 0 bases and 7 bases, with 8 bases remaining between them. Germline CDR1 reads SGHRS; CDR2 reads YFSETQ. CDR3 region: CASSLGGQQPQHF. CDR3 nucleotides: TGCGCCAGCAGCTTGGGTGGTCAACAGCCCCAGCATTTT.

This clone has only one observation. The rearrangement joins TRBV27 to TRBJ2-2, with 9 bases fitting TRBD1. The length of the CDR3 is 18 residues. V shed 0 bases and J 1 base; nucleotides not matched to a gene: 6. CDR1 is MNHEY, CDR2 SMNVEV, per germline (reference sequence). The DNA of the CDR3 is TGTGCCAGCAGTTTATCGTCGTGGGACAGGGAGAACACCGGGGAGCTGTTTTTT. Encoded protein: CASSLSSWDRENTGELFF.

The gene calls are TRBV7-2 and TRBJ2-5, with 8 bases aligning to TRBD2. Germline CDR1 reads SGHTA; CDR2 reads FQGNSA. The trim removed 2 bases at V and 2 bases at J, leaving 7 bases unmatched. CDR3 length equals 16 residues. Here the CDR3 DNA reads TGTGCCAGCAGCTTATTCGCTAGCGGGTTACAAGAGACCCAGTACTTC. This encodes CASSLFASGLQETQYF. Filled out from reference TRBV7-2 and TRBJ2-5, the complete variable domain reads GAGVSQSPSNKVTEKGKDVELRCDPISGHTALYWYRQSLGQGLEFLIYFQGNSAPDKSGLPSDRFSAERTGGSVSTLTIQRTQQEDSAVYLCASSLFASGLQETQYFGPGTRLLVL.

The V and J genes are TRBV19 and TRBJ2-4; D ambiguous. The germline CDR1 and CDR2 sequences are LNHDA and SQIVND (reference sequence). Trimming cost V 2 bases and J 5 bases, with 7 bases left between them. This CDR3 region has 13 residues. The CDR3 DNA reads TGTGCCAGTAGTATAAACCGTGAAAACATTCAGTACTTC. Protein sequence: CASSINRENIQYF.

On this clone: The same CDR3 is also encoded by other DNA sequences in this sample. The chain is built from TRBV6-1 and TRBJ2-6; tentatively, D is TRBD1 (6 bases). The germline V and J ends were trimmed by 6 bases and 0 bases, with 9 bases remaining between them. This CDR3 is 15 amino acids long. The germline CDR1 and CDR2 sequences are MNHNS and SASEGT. CDR3 sequence reads: CASSPQGSGANVLTF. CDR3 DNA: TGTGCCAGCAGCCCACAGGGCTCTGGGGCCAACGTCCTGACTTTC.

The chain uses TRBV28 and TRBJ2-7; TRBD1 aligns across 8 bases. After removal of 5 bases from V and 4 bases from J, the junction contained 10 bases not matched to a gene. The CDR3 covers 15 residues. Germline V gene sequence: CDR1 MDHEN, CDR2 SYDVKM. The CDR3 sequence: CASSTHGTGRYEQYF. The CDR3 DNA sequence: TGTGCCAGCAGTACCCACGGGACAGGTCGATACGAGCAGTACTTC.

The J gene is TRBJ1-3, the V gene TRBV18, with 7 nucleotides matching TRBD1. This CDR3 contains 16 residues. V trimming: 4 bases; J trimming: 0 bases; junction bases outside the gene matches: 6. Per the germline V gene, CDR1 is KGHSH and CDR2 is LQKENI. DNA for the CDR3: TGTGCCAGCTCACTCGGACAGGTCGACTCTGGAAACACCATATATTTT. It translates to CASSLGQVDSGNTIYF.

This clone was seen more than once but under ten times. The chain uses TRBV18 and TRBJ1-2; D gene unclear. Germline V gene lookup returns CDR1 KGHSH and CDR2 LQKENI. The CDR3 covers 13 residues. The V gene lost 2 bases and the J gene lost 8 bases, with 12 bases spanning the gap. The CDR3 region is CASSPMAYQGYTF. The DNA for the CDR3 is TGTGCCAGCTCACCAATGGCCTACCAGGGCTACACCTTC.

The count of this clone is one. The same CDR3 also results from other DNA sequences found in this sample. The CDR3 protein is CASSLDNTEAFF. The DNA of the CDR3 is TGTGCCAGCAGCTTAGACAACACTGAAGCTTTCTTT. The rearrangement links TRBV11-2 to TRBJ1-1, with unresolved D. CDR1 and CDR2 from the germline V gene are SGHAT and FQNNGV. V lost 0 bases to trimming and J lost 2 bases, with 1 base between them. CDR3 length: 12 residues.